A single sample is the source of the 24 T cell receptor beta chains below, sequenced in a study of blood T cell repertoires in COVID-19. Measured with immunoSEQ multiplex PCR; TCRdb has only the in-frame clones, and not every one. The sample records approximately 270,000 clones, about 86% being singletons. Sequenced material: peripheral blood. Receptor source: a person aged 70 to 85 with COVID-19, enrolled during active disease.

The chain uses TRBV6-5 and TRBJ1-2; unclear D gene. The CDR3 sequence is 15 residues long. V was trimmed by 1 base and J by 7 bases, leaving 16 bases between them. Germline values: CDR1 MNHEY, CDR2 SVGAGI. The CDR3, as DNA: TGTGCCAGCAGTTACTTGAACCGGCGGATGGGTGGCTACACCTTC. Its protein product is CASSYLNRRMGGYTF.

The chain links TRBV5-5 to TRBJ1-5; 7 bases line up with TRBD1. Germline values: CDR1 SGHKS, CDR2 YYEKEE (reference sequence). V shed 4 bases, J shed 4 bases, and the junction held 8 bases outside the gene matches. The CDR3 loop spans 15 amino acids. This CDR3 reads CASSPLGQLNQPQHF. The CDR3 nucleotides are TGTGCCAGCAGCCCTCTGGGACAGTTGAATCAGCCCCAGCATTTT.

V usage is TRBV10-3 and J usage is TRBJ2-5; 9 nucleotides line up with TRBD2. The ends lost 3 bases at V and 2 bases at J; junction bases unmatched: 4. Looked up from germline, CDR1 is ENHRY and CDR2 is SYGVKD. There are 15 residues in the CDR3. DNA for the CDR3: TGTGCCATCAGTGAAAGCCTAGCGGGGCAAGAGACCCAGTACTTC. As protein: CAISESLAGQETQYF.

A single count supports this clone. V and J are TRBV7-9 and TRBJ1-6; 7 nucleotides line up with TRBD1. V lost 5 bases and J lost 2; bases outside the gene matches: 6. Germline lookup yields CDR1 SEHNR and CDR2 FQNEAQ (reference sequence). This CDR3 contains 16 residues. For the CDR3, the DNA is TGTGCCAGCAGCAATCGCAGGGGGACCTATAATTCACCCCTCCACTTT. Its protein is CASSNRRGTYNSPLHF. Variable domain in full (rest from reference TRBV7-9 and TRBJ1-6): DTGVSQNPRHKITKRGQNVTFRCDPISEHNRLYWYRQTLGQGPEFLTYFQNEAQLEKSRLLSDRFSAERPKGSFSTLEIQRTEQGDSAMYLCASSNRRGTYNSPLHFGNGTRLTVT.

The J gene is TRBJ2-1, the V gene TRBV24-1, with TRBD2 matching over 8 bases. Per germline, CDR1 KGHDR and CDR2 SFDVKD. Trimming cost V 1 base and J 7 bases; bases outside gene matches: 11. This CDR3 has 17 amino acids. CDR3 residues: CATSDFDVYGRGNEQFF. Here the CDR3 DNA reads TGTGCCACCAGTGATTTCGATGTCTACGGGAGGGGAAATGAGCAGTTCTTC.

The CDR3 DNA reads as TGTGCCACCAGTGACGCGGGACAGGGGAAAACCGGGGAGCTGTTTTTT. This translates into CATSDAGQGKTGELFF. The chain employs TRBV24-1 and TRBJ2-2; TRBD1 agrees at 10 bases. This CDR3 is 16 amino acids long. The germline CDR1 and CDR2 sequences are KGHDR and SFDVKD. V was pared by 4 bases and J by 5 bases, with 6 bases of the junction left unmatched.

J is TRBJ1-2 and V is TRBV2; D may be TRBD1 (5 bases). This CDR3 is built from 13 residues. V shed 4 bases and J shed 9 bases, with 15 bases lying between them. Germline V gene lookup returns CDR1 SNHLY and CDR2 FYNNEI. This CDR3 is CASSVGQGLRYTF. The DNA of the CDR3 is TGTGCCAGCAGTGTAGGGCAGGGCCTCCGCTACACCTTC.

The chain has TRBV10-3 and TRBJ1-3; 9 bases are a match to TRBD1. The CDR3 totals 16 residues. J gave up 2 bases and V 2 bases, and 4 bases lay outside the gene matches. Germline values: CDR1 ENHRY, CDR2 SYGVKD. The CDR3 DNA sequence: TGTGCCATCAGTGAGCCGGGACAGGGCACTGGAAACACCATATATTTT. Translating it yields CAISEPGQGTGNTIYF.

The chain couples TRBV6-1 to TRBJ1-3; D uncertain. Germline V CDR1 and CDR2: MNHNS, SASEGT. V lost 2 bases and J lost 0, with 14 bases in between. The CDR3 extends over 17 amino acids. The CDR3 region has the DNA TGTGCCAGCAGTGAATTATTCGGGTCACTCTCTGGAAACACCATATATTTT. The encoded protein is CASSELFGSLSGNTIYF.

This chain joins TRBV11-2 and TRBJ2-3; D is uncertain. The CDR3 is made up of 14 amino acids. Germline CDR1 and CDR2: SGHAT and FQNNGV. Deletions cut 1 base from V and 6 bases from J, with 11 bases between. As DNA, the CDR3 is TGTGCCAGCAGCTTAGCCTCAGACTGGGATACGCAGTATTTT. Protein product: CASSLASDWDTQYF.

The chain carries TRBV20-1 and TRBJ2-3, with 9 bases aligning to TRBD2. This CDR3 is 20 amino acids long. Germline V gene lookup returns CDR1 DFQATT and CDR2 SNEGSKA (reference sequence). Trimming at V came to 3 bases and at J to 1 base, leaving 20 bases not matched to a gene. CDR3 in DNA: TGCAGTGCTAGTCTTTCGAGCGGGGGGCAAACCGGCGACCGCACAGATACGCAGTATTTT. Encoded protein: CSASLSSGGQTGDRTDTQYF.

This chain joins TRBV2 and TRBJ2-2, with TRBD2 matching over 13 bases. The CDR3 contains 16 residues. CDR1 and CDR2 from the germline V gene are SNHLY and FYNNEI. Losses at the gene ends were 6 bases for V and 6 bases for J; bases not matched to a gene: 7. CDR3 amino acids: CASRGGLAGSSGELFF. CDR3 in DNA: TGTGCCAGCAGGGGGGGACTAGCGGGATCGTCCGGGGAGCTGTTTTTT.

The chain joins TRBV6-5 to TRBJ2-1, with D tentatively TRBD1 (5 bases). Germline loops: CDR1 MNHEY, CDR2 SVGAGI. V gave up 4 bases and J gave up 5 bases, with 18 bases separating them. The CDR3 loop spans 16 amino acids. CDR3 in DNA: TGTGCCAGCAGTTTCCAATTGGGGCGAAGCGACAATGAGCAGTTCTTC. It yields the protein CASSFQLGRSDNEQFF.

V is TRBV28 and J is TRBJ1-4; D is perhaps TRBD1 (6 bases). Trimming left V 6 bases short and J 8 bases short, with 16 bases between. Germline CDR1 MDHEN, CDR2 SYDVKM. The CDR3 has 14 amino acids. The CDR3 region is CASRIHRVGEKLFF. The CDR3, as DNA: TGTGCCAGCAGGATTCACAGGGTAGGGGAAAAACTGTTTTTT.

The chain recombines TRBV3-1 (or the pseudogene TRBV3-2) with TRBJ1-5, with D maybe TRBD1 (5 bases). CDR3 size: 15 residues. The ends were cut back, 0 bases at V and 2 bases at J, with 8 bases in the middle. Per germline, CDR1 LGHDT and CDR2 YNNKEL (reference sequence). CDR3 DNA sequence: TGTGCCAGCAGCCAAGATGGGGCAGGCAATCAGCCCCAGCATTTT. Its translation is CASSQDGAGNQPQHF.

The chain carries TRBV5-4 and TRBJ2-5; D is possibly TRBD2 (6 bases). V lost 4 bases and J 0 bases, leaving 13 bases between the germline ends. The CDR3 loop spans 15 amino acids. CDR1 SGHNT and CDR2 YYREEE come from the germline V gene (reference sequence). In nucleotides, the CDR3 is TGTGCCAGCAGCACACCGGGACTCTACCAAGAGACCCAGTACTTC. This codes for CASSTPGLYQETQYF. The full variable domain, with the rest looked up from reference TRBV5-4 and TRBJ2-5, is ETGVTQSPTHLIKTRGQQVTLRCSSQSGHNTVSWYQQALGQGPQFIFQYYREEENGRGNFPPRFSGLQFPNYSSELNVNALELDDSALYLCASSTPGLYQETQYFGPGTRLLVL.

CDR3 in DNA: TGTGCCAGTGGGGTAACAGGGGTCAGCAATCAGCCCCAGCATTTT. Encoded protein: CASGVTGVSNQPQHF. This chain joins TRBV19 and TRBJ1-5; 7 bases align to TRBD1. J was trimmed by 1 base and V by 8 bases; bases with no gene match: 8. The CDR3 length is 15 residues. The V gene's germline CDR1 is LNHDA and CDR2 SQIVND (reference sequence).

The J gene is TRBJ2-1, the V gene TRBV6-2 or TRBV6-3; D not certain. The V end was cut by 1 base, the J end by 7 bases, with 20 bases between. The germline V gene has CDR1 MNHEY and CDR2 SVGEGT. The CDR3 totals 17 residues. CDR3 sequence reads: CASSYFRQLRHGNEQFF. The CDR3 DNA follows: TGTGCCAGCAGTTACTTCCGCCAATTGAGGCACGGGAATGAGCAGTTCTTC.

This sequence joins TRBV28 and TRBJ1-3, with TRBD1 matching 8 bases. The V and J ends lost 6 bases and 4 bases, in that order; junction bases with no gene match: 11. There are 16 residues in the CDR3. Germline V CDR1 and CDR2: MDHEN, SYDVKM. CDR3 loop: CASSKRQGASGNTIYF. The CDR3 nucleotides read TGTGCCAGCAGCAAAAGGCAGGGGGCATCAGGAAACACCATATATTTT. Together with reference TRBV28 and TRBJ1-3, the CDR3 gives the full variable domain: DVKVTQSSRYLVKRTGEKVFLECVQDMDHENMFWYRQDPGLGLRLIYFSYDVKMKEKGDIPEGYSVSREKKERFSLILESASTNQTSMYLCASSKRQGASGNTIYFGEGSWLTVV.

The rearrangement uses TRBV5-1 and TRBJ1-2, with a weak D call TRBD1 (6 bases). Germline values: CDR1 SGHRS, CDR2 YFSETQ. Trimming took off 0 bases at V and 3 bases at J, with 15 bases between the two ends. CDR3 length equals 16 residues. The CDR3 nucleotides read TGCGCCAGCAGCTTGGCCAGGGGCTCAAGGGACTATGGCTACACCTTC. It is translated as CASSLARGSRDYGYTF.

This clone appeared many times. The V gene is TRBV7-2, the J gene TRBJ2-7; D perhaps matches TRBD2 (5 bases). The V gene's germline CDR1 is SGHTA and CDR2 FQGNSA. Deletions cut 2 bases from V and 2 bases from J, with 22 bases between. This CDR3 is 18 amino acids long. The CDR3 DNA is TGTGCCAGCAGCTTATCCCTTGTGCGGCGGGCCACCGCCTACGAGCAGTACTTC. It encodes CASSLSLVRRATAYEQYF.

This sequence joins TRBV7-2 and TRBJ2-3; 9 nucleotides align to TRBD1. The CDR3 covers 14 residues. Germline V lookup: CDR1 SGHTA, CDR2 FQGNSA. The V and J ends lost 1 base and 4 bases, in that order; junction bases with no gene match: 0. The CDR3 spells CASSLGQGADTQYF. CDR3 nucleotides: TGTGCCAGCAGCTTAGGACAGGGGGCAGATACGCAGTATTTT. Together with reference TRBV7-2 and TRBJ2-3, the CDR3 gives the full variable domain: GAGVSQSPSNKVTEKGKDVELRCDPISGHTALYWYRQSLGQGLEFLIYFQGNSAPDKSGLPSDRFSAERTGGSVSTLTIQRTQQEDSAVYLCASSLGQGADTQYFGPGTRLTVL.

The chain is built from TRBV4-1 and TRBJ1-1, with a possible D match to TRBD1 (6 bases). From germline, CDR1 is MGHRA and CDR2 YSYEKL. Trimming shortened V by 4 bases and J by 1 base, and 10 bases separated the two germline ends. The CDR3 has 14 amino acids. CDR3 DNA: TGCGCCAGCAGCCTCGAGGGACAGAACACTGAAGCTTTCTTT. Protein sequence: CASSLEGQNTEAFF.

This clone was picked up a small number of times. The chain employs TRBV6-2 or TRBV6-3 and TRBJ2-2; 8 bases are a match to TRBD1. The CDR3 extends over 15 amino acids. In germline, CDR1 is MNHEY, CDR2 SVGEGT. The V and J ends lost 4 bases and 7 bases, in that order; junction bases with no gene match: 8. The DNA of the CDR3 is TGTGCCAGCAGTTTTCCCCGGACAGGGAGCGGGGAGCTGTTTTTT. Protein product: CASSFPRTGSGELFF.